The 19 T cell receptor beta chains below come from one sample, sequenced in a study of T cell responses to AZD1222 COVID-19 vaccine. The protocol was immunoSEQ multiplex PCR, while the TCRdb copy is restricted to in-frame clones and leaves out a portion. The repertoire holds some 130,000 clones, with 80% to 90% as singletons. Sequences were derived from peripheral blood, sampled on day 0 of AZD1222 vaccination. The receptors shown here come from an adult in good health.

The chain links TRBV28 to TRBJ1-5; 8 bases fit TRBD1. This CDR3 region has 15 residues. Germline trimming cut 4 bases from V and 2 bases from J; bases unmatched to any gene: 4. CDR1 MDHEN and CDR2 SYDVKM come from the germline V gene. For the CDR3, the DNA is TGTGCCAGCAGTTCAGGGGGCCGGGGCAATCAGCCCCAGCATTTT. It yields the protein CASSSGGRGNQPQHF.

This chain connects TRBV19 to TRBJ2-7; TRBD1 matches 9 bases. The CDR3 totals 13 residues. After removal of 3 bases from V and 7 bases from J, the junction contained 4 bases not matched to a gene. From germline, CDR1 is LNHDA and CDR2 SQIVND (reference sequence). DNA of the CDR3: TGTGCCAGTAGTATGGGGACAGGGTCGGAGCAGTACTTC. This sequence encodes CASSMGTGSEQYF.

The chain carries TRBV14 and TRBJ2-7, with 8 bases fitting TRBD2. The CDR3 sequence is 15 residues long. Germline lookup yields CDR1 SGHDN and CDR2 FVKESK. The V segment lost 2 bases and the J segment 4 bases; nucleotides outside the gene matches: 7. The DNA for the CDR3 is TGTGCCAGCAGCCAATTTGCAGCGGGGGCATACGAGCAGTACTTC. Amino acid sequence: CASSQFAAGAYEQYF.

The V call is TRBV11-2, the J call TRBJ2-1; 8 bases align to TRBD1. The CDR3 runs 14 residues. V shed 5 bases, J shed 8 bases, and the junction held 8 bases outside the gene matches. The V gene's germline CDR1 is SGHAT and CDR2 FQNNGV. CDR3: CASSLDRGGDEQFF. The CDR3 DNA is TGTGCCAGCAGCCTTGACAGGGGCGGGGATGAGCAGTTCTTC.

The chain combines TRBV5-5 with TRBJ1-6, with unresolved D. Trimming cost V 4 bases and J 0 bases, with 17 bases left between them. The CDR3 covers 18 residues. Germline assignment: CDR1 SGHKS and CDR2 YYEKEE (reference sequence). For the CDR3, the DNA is TGTGCCAGCAGCCAAGCACCCCAGGCTAGCTCCTATAATTCACCCCTCCACTTT. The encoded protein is CASSQAPQASSYNSPLHF.

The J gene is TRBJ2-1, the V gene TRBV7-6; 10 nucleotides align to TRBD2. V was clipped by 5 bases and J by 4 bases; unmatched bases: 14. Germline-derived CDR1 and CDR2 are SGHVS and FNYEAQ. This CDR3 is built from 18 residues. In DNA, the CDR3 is TGTGCCAGCAGCCCCACCCCCCCCTTAGCGGGGGGTTACAATGAGCAGTTCTTC. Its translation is CASSPTPPLAGGYNEQFF.

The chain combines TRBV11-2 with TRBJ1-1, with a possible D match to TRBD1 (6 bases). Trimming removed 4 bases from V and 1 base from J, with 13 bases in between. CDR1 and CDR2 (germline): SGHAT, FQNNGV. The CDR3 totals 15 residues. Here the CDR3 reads CASSSRRGGNTEAFF. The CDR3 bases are TGTGCCAGCAGCTCGCGCAGGGGAGGGAACACTGAAGCTTTCTTT.

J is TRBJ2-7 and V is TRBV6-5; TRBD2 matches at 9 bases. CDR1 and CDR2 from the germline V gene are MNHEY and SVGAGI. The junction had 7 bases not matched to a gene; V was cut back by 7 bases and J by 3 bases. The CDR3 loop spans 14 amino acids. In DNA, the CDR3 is TGTGCCAGCACCTGGGGTAGCGGGGGCTACGAGCAGTACTTC. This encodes CASTWGSGGYEQYF.

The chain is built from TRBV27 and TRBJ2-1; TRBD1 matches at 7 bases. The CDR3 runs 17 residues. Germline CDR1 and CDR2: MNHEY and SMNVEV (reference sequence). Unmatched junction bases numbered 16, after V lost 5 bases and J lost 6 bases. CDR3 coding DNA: TGTGCCAGCAGTCCCCATTCGTTACAGGGGTCCGGCAATGAGCAGTTCTTC. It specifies CASSPHSLQGSGNEQFF.

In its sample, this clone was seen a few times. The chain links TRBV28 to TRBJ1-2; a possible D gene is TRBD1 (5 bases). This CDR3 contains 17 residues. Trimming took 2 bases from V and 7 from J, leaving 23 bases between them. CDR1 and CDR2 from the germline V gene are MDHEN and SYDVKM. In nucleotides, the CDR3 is TGTGCCAGCAGTTTAGGGATTGGGGCAGGGATGTCGGTTGGCTACACCTTC. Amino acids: CASSLGIGAGMSVGYTF.

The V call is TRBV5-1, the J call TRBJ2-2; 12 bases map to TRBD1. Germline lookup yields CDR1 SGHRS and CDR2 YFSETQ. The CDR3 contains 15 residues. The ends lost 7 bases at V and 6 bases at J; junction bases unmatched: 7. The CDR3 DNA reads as TGCGCCAGCGACGGGACAGGGGGCAATGCCGGGGAGCTGTTTTTT. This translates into CASDGTGGNAGELFF.

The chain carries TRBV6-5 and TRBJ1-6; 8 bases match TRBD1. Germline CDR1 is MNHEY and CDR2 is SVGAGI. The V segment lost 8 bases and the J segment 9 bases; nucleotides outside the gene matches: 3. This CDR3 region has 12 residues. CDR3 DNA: TGTGCCAGCCGACAGGGGCCTTCACCCCTCCACTTT. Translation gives CASRQGPSPLHF.

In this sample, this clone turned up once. The CDR3 sequence: CASSLSGWDQPQHF. In nucleotides, the CDR3 is TGTGCCAGCAGCTTATCAGGGTGGGATCAGCCCCAGCATTTT. This chain uses TRBV7-2 with TRBJ1-5; D perhaps matches TRBD1 (5 bases). This CDR3 has 14 residues. The V and J ends lost 2 bases and 5 bases respectively, with 10 bases between them. Per the germline V gene, CDR1 is SGHTA and CDR2 is FQGNSA.

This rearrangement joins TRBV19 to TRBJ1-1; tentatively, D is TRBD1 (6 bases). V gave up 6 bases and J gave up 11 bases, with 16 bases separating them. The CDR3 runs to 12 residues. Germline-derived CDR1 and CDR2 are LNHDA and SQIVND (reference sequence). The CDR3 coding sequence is TGTGCCAGTAGCTACAGGGACTCTGCTGCTTTCTTT. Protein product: CASSYRDSAAFF.

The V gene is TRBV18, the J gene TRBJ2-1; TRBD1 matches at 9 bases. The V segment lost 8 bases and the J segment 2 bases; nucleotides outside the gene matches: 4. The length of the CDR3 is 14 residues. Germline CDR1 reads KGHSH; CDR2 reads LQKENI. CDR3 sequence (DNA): TGTGCCAGCACGGGACAGGGTGCCTACAATGAGCAGTTCTTC. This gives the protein CASTGQGAYNEQFF. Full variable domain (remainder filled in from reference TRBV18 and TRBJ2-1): NAGVMQNPRHLVRRRGQEARLRCSPMKGHSHVYWYRQLPEEGLKFMVYLQKENIIDESGMPKERFSAEFPKEGPSILRIQQVVRGDSAAYFCASTGQGAYNEQFFGPGTRLTVL.

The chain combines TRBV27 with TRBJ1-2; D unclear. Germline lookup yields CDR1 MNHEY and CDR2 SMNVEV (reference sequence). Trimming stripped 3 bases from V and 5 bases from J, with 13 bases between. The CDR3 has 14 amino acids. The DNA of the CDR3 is TGTGCCAGCAGTTTCGGCGGCATGCCTTATGGCTACACCTTC. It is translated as CASSFGGMPYGYTF.

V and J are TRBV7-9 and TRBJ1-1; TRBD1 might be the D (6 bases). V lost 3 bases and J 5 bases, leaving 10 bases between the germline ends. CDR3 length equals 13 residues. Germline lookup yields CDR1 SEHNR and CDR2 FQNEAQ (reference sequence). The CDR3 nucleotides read TGTGCCAGCAGCTTTGAGGGGGGAACTGAAGCTTTCTTT. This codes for CASSFEGGTEAFF.

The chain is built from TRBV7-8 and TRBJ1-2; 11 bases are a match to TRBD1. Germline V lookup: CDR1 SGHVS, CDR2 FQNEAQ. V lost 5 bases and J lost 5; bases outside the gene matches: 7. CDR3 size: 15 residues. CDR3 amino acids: CASSPRDRGVYGYTF. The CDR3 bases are TGTGCCAGCAGCCCAAGGGACAGGGGGGTTTATGGCTACACCTTC.

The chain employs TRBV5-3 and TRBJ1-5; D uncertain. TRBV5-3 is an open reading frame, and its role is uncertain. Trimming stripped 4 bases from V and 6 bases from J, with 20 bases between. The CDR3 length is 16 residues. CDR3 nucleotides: TGTGCCAGAAGCCCCAGACTTCCCAAGGAGGGTCAGCCCCAGCATTTT. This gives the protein CARSPRLPKEGQPQHF.